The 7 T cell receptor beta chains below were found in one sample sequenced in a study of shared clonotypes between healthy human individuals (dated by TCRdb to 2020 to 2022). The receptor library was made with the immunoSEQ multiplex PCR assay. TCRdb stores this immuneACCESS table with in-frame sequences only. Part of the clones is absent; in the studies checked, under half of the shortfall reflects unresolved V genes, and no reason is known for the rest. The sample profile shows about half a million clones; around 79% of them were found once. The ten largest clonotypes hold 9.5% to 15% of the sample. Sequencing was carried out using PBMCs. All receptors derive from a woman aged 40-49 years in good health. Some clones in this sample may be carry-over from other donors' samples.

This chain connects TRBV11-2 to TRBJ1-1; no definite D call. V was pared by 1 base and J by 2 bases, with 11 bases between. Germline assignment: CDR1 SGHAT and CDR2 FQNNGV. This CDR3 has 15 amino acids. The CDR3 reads CASSLGGGTNTEAFF. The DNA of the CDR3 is TGTGCCAGCAGCTTAGGGGGAGGTACAAACACTGAAGCTTTCTTT.

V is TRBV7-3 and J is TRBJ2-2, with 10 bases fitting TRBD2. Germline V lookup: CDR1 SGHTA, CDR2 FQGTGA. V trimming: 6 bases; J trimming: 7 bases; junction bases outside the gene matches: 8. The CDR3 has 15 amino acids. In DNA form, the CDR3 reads TGTGCCAGCAGTCCGGGGCTAGCGGGAGTCGGGGAGCTGTTTTTT. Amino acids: CASSPGLAGVGELFF.

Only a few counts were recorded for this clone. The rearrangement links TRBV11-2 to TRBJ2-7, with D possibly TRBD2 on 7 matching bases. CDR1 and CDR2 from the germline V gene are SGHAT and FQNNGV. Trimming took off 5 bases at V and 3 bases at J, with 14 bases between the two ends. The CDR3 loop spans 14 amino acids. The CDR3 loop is CASSHGGGGYEQYF. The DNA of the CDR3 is TGTGCCAGCAGCCATGGGGGCGGGGGCTACGAGCAGTACTTC.

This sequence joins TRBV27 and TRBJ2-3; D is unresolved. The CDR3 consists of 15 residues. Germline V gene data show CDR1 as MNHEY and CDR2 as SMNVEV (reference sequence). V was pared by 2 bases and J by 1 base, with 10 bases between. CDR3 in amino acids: CASSLKDEGTDTQYF. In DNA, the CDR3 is TGTGCCAGCAGTTTAAAGGATGAGGGCACAGATACGCAGTATTTT.

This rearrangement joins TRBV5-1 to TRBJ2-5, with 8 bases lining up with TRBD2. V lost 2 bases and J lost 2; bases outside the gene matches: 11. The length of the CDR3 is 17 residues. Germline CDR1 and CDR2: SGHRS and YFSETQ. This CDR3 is CASSLGLAGQVQETQYF. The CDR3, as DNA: TGCGCCAGCAGCTTAGGTCTAGCGGGCCAAGTTCAAGAGACCCAGTACTTC.

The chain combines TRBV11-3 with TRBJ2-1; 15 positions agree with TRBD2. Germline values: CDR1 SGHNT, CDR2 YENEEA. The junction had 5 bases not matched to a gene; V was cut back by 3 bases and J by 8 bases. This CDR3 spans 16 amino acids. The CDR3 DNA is TGTGCCAGCAGCTTCGGGACTAGCGGGAGGTTGGATGAGCAGTTCTTC. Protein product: CASSFGTSGRLDEQFF.

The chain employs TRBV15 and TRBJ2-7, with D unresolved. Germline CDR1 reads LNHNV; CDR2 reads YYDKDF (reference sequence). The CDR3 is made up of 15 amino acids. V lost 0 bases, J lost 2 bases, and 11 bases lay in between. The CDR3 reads CATSRDRAVPYEQYF. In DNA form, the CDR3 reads TGTGCCACCAGCAGAGATCGGGCGGTCCCCTACGAGCAGTACTTC.